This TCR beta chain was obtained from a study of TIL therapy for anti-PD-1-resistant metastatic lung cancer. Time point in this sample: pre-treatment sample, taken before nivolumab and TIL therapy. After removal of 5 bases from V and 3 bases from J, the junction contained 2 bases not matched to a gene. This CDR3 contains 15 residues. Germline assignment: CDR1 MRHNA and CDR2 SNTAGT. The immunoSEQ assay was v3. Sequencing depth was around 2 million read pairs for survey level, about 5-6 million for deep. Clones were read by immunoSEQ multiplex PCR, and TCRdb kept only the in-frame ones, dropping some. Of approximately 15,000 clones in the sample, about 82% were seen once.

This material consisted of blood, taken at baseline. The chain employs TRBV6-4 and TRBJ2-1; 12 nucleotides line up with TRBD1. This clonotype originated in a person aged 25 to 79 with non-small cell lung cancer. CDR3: CASSRDRGLYNEQFF. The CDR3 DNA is TGTGCCAGCAGTCGGGACAGGGGGCTCTACAATGAGCAGTTCTTC.